This T cell receptor (beta chain) was retrieved from a study of T cell responses to AZD1222 COVID-19 vaccine. J was trimmed by 0 bases and V by 2 bases; bases with no gene match: 8. This CDR3 has 17 residues. Clones were sequenced by immunoSEQ multiplex PCR, and TCRdb holds only the in-frame ones, with some missing. The sample has more than 100,000 clones, approximately 89% seen once; the top ten hold roughly 20%. Notes on the study in general: Across spike, vaccine-associated CD4 TCRs were found, dominant at 160-218 and 743-854. A reported finding is that nearly half of spike-specific TCRs target unmutated variant regions.

This clone appeared once. The antigen is undetermined. Here the sequenced sample was peripheral blood, taken on day 0 of AZD1222 vaccination. The clonotype originates from an adult in good health. The chain couples TRBV23-1 to TRBJ1-2; TRBD1 matches 8 bases. TRBV23-1 is given ORF status, its function remaining uncertain. CDR3 sequence: CASSQRRGRDANYGYTF. The DNA of the CDR3 is TGCGCCAGCAGTCAACGCAGGGGGCGGGATGCTAACTATGGCTACACCTTC.